These 6 T cell receptor beta chains share one sample of origin, sequenced in a study of neoadjuvant nivolumab and ipilimumab in lung cancer. The data were produced by immunoSEQ multiplex PCR, yet TCRdb's version contains in-frame clones alone and is incomplete. The data contain roughly 34,000 clones, more than 85% of them singletons. Sample: peripheral blood, taken after neoadjuvant nivolumab, alone or with ipilimumab, at or shortly before surgery. Receptor source: an adult with non-small cell lung cancer.

Written as DNA, the CDR3 is TGTGCCGGCATGAGAGGTATCCAGGACAATGAGCAGTTCTTC. It specifies CAGMRGIQDNEQFF. The chain joins TRBV6-1 to TRBJ2-1, with D uncertain. CDR3 size: 14 residues. V was cut by 11 bases and J by 5 bases, with 19 bases left in between. Germline loops: CDR1 MNHNS, CDR2 SASEGT.

The chain uses TRBV18 and TRBJ2-3, with TRBD2 as a possible D gene (6 bases). The CDR3 has 16 residues. CDR1 and CDR2 from the germline V gene are KGHSH and LQKENI. Deletions cut 2 bases from V and 1 base from J, with 13 bases between. CDR3 bases: TGTGCCAGCTCACCAATAGGACTACCCCGCACAGATACGCAGTATTTT. This encodes CASSPIGLPRTDTQYF.

The V call is TRBV7-9, the J call TRBJ2-1; the match to TRBD2 covers 10 bases. The ends lost 6 bases at V and 5 bases at J; junction bases unmatched: 13. In germline, CDR1 is SEHNR, CDR2 FQNEAQ (reference sequence). This CDR3 spans 17 amino acids. The CDR3 DNA reads TGTGCCAGCAGTTTATCCAAAGCGGGAGGGCCAGACAATGAGCAGTTCTTC. Its protein is CASSLSKAGGPDNEQFF.

The chain uses TRBV11-2 and TRBJ2-3, with 10 bases that match TRBD2. Germline values: CDR1 SGHAT, CDR2 FQNNGV. J was trimmed by 5 bases and V by 4 bases; bases with no gene match: 6. The CDR3 length is 15 residues. This CDR3 reads CASSSTGLAIDTQYF. CDR3 sequence (DNA): TGTGCCAGCAGCTCGACGGGACTAGCGATAGATACGCAGTATTTT.

The rearrangement uses TRBV6-5 and TRBJ1-4; tentatively, D is TRBD1 (5 bases). The CDR3 length is 15 residues. Trimming stripped 0 bases from V and 7 bases from J, with 12 bases between. The germline V gene has CDR1 MNHEY and CDR2 SVGAGI. CDR3 bases: TGTGCCAGCAGTTACTCGGGGGGGATTGGTGAAAAACTGTTTTTT. It encodes CASSYSGGIGEKLFF.

The chain links TRBV19 to TRBJ2-2; 10 bases agree with TRBD2. The V gene's germline CDR1 is LNHDA and CDR2 SQIVND (reference sequence). V lost 7 bases, J lost 7 bases, and 12 bases stayed unmatched. The CDR3 spans 16 residues. The CDR3 nucleotides are TGTGCCAGTACCGTCTGGAGCGGGAGGGCGGTCGGGGAGCTGTTTTTT. It encodes CASTVWSGRAVGELFF.